This T cell receptor (beta chain) was obtained from a study of a mutant IDH1 vaccine in newly diagnosed glioma (dated by TCRdb to 2020 to 2023). Turning to the overall study: Vaccination began 4-6 weeks after radiotherapy alone, or alongside temozolomide cycles in the chemotherapy-containing groups. Of the 25 to 40 treated patients, about 62% were male and approximately 40% were female, and the mean age was approximately 40 years. Prior to enrollment, standard therapy consisting of radiotherapy alone, temozolomide alone, or radiochemotherapy with temozolomide had been administered to patients, with the combination being received by most patients. Visit V12 was the week-35 safety follow-up and visit V13 was the week-47 end of study. Peripheral blood was drawn at six visits: V03 (baseline), V05, V07, V10, V12 and V13. For exploratory analyses, 25 to 30 treated patients had longitudinal TCRB deep sequencing done wherever samples were available. Overall study outcomes, separate from this receptor: Across multiple MHC alleles, vaccine-induced immune responses were seen in 85% to 95% of patients. It was noted by the authors that analyses of patient blood samples could not be reproduced owing to sample limitations. Selection of PBMC samples for TCRB deep sequencing was based on availability. Changes in the top peripheral T cell clonotypes picked up by TCRB sequencing did not appear to be linked to pseudoprogression.

The method was the immunoSEQ multiplex PCR assay. Rearranged TCR beta chain sequences were amplified using the hsTCRB Kit according to the manufacturer's protocol. Sequencing of TCRB libraries was carried out on an Illumina MiSeq. The authors processed their data as follows. The kit vendor's proprietary platform handled demultiplexing, trimming and gene mapping. TCRdb carries this immuneACCESS record with in-frame sequences only. Its versions omit some clonotypes, under half of them owing to an unresolved V gene in the studies checked, with the rest unexplained. V, J and clone size are those of that table, while D and trimming were read from the DNA. The sample table holds 69,000 or so clones, of which 70% to 90% were seen once. The ten largest clones capture 1.5% to 2.5% of the sample. This clone has a single count. Its antigen remains unidentified. The sample holds no much larger clone one base away, and base qualities are not on file.

CDR1 and CDR2 are read off the germline V gene (reference sequence) as DFQATT and SNEGSKA. From cysteine to phenylalanine, the CDR3 is 11 amino acids long. CDR3 DNA is the only sequence kept; it has 33 bases, read in frame from the first base. Relative to germline, V is 0 bases shorter and J is 15 bases shorter, with 11 bases between their ends. The time point label, read with the paper, signifies: week 35, safety follow-up. A 20-mer mutant IDH1 peptide at 300 micrograms in Montanide made up each vaccine dose, which was injected subcutaneously together with topical imiquimod. Patients were given eight vaccinations, in weeks 1, 3, 5, 7, 11, 15, 19 and 23, which matched visits V03 through V10. Donors had newly diagnosed WHO grade 3 or 4 IDH1-mutant astrocytomas with loss of nuclear ATRX. The samples were drawn from NOA16, a multicentre, single-arm, open-label phase I trial in Germany that tested a mutant IDH1 peptide vaccine in humans for the first time. Genomic DNA for TCRB sequencing was extracted from EDTA blood using the DNeasy Blood and Tissue Kit.

Sequenced material: PBMCs, taken from a glioma patient whose treatment included an IDH1 peptide vaccine. The V and J genes are TRBV20-1 and TRBJ1-4; matching of 5 bases hints at TRBD1 as the D gene. The origin of this receptor is a man under 40 with glioma. This receptor carries the CDR3 CSARETPGVFF. The base sequence is TGCAGTGCTAGAGAAACCCCGGGGGTGTTTTTT.